The entry below describes one T cell receptor (beta chain). What it binds is unknown. Each CDR3 protein gets one entry after TCRdb re-called the reads with MiXCR. The repertoire has approximately 500,000 distinct CDR3 sequences, 30% to 35% of them found once; the top ten carry about 17%. This entry comes from a study of T cell repertoires in cytomegalovirus infection. The wider study: Epitope selection comprised recently identified HLA-C-restricted CMV epitopes and well-studied HLA-B-restricted CMV epitopes. Based on public TCR beta signatures, there were indications of CMV infection and of a matching HLA type.

Study-wide results and caveats: The ex vivo response was dominated by HLA-C-restricted CMV-specific TCR beta clonotypes. Cumulated frequencies of public TCR beta families served to identify carriers of CMV plus the relevant HLA.

With 6 bases removed from V and 0 bases from J, the gap between germline ends came to 12 bases. The CDR3 loop spans 15 amino acids. The chain has TRBV12-3 or TRBV12-4 and TRBJ2-4; D unresolved. This TCR was recovered from a human donor in good health (CMV status not recorded). Some clones in this sample may be carry-over from other donors' samples. The sequences come from cultured PBMCs, collected from culture after CMV antigen stimulation. CDR3 region: CASSRRAVAKNIQYF. The DNA for the CDR3 is TGTGCCAGCAGCCGCCGGGCAGTAGCCAAAAACATTCAGTACTTC.